The clone carrying this T cell receptor (beta chain) was observed a single time. The data belong to a study of cytomegalovirus exposure and HLA in healthy donors. Study-wide context: Most donors, around 81% of some 400 genotyped, fell in the Caucasian-associated ancestry cluster.

Each donor was nominally healthy when sampled (though unrecorded immune exposures were likely). PCR primers comprised 60 Vbeta and 13 Jbeta primers. In the original workflow: Some 9.9 million shared chains were among approximately 80 million unique TCR beta chains counted in a later analysis. The protocol was immunoSEQ multiplex PCR, while the TCRdb copy is restricted to in-frame clones and leaves out a portion. V, J and clone size derive from that table, while D and trimming were established from the DNA sequence. The sample yields 100,000 to 150,000 clones, roughly 74% seen once. Sequenced material: PBMCs. This clonotype was sampled from a woman aged 45 to 65 in good health and CMV-seropositive.

The CDR3 sequence: CASSYGDRAGGYTF. Written as DNA, the CDR3 is TGTGCCAGCAGTTACGGGGACAGGGCGGGAGGCTACACCTTC. The genes are TRBV6-6 and TRBJ1-2; 9 bases are a match to TRBD1. Trimming removed 2 bases from V and 8 bases from J; junction bases left unmatched: 6. The CDR3 sequence is 14 residues long. The germline V gene encodes CDR1 MNHNY and CDR2 SVGAGI (reference sequence).